This T cell receptor beta chain emerged from a study of T cells in Graves' hyperthyroidism and ophthalmopathy. The CDR3 is 16 amino acids. Trimming removed 6 bases from V and 1 base from J, with 19 bases in between. Per the germline V gene, CDR1 is SNHLY and CDR2 is FYNNEI. Study results and caveats: Median prediction lead before ophthalmopathy onset was 6 to 8 months with the model.

This clonotype was counted ten times or more. Its antigen is unknown. Authors of the study amplified TCR beta CDR3 regions from RNA transcripts. Primed by the HTBI set, a first-round RT-PCR was run on the TCR CDR3. TCRdb ran MiXCR on the multiplex PCR reads and lists one entry per CDR3 protein. Counted here are over 350,000 distinct CDR3 sequences, around a sixth occurring once; the ten biggest clones make up 40% to 45%. The TCR originated in a man younger than 30 with Graves' ophthalmopathy. The rearrangement joins TRBV2 to TRBJ2-7; D might be TRBD1 (6 bases). The sequenced material came from blood. The CDR3, as DNA: TGTGCCAGCAGGGGAGAGCGACAGGCCAAATCCTACGAGCAGTACTTC. Translating it yields CASRGERQAKSYEQYF.